The rows below give T cell receptor beta chains drawn from one sample of a study of blood T cell repertoires in COVID-19. The method was immunoSEQ multiplex PCR; TCRdb's version includes in-frame clones alone and lacks a portion of them. Of about 250,000 clones in the sample, 88% are singletons; the top ten hold roughly 6%. The sequenced material came from peripheral blood. The receptors derive from a woman in her 30s with COVID-19, enrolled during active disease. The conserved cysteine and the conserved F or W are not part of the CDR3 here.

>TRBJ1-5|TRBV27
ASSLRQGGQPQH
>TRBJ1-1|TRBV14
ASSQSRYEAF
>TRBJ1-6|TRBV11-3
ASSLGPSPLH
>TRBJ2-2|TRBV19
ASSSIQNTGELF
>TRBJ2-1|TRBV4-3
ASSRRRSSGGYNEQF
>TRBJ1-2|TRBV7-9
ASSLEGRRGYGYT
>TRBJ1-2|TRBV24-1
ATSDFTGNYGYT
>TRBJ2-3|TRBV3-1/TRBV3-2
ASSHRWTSGRRDTQY
>TRBJ1-2|TRBV4-1
ASSQDPRGYGYT
>TRBJ2-2|TRBV24-1
ATSDGQGRTGELF
>TRBJ2-1|TRBV5-1
ASSMSGRADNEQF
>TRBJ2-5|TRBV3-1/TRBV3-2
ASSQGRVETQY
>TRBJ1-5|TRBV19
ASSKDSPREPQH
>TRBJ2-3|TRBV7-2
ASSLQAGAPTDTQY
>TRBJ1-1|TRBV14
ASSRLTGGHTEAF
>TRBJ1-1|TRBV6-1
ASSEDRDTEAF
>TRBJ1-1|TRBV19
ASSIDLGALNTEAF
>TRBJ2-2|TRBV7-2
ASSLTGGDTGELF
>TRBJ2-1|TRBV11-2
ASSLPTGQSEQF
>TRBJ1-2|TRBV19
ASFGVLNYGYT
>TRBJ2-5|TRBV5-1
ASSLGAGGETQY
>TRBJ1-5|TRBV28
ASSFPVYSNQPQH
>TRBJ2-3|TRBV28
ASSLATSGGQDTQY